These T cell receptor beta chains were read from a single sample in a study of identical twins. Each CDR3 protein gets one entry after TCRdb re-called the 5' RACE reads with MiXCR. The top ten clones hold 2% to 2.5% of a sample with hundreds of thousands of distinct CDR3 sequences, about 8.3% of them seen once. This sample was shared with a second study, whose subject was yellow fever vaccine responses in identical twins.

What was sequenced was memory (CD45RO+) T cells sorted from blood. The receptors shown here come from a woman under 30 in good health. Both conserved end residues are part of each CDR3. D genes are given only for firm matches. Clone sizes are given selectively: once, few, many, or a class where the clone is expanded.

J gene: TRBJ2-1; clone size: many; V gene: TRBV5-1; D gene: TRBD1; CDR3 protein: CASGWTGFYNEQFF; CDR3 DNA: TGCGCCAGCGGTTGGACAGGATTCTACAATGAGCAGTTCTTC
J gene: TRBJ2-2; clone size: -; V gene: TRBV29-1; D gene: -; CDR3 protein: CSVRETGPANTGELFF; CDR3 DNA: TGCAGCGTTCGTGAGACAGGCCCCGCGAACACCGGGGAGCTGTTTTTT
J gene: TRBJ2-7; clone size: few; V gene: TRBV20-1; D gene: TRBD2; CDR3 protein: CSARALAGHYEQYF; CDR3 DNA: TGCAGTGCTAGAGCACTAGCGGGACACTACGAGCAGTACTTC
J gene: TRBJ2-5; clone size: -; V gene: TRBV7-9; D gene: TRBD2; CDR3 protein: CASSGTSGPYQETQYF; CDR3 DNA: TGTGCCAGCAGCGGGACTAGCGGACCGTACCAAGAGACCCAGTACTTC
J gene: TRBJ2-3; clone size: -; V gene: TRBV7-3; D gene: TRBD2; CDR3 protein: CASSYGTSGDTQYF; CDR3 DNA: TGTGCCAGCAGCTACGGGACTAGCGGGGATACGCAGTATTTT
J gene: TRBJ2-3; clone size: -; V gene: TRBV2; D gene: TRBD1; CDR3 protein: CASSGRQGSDTQYF; CDR3 DNA: TGTGCCAGCAGCGGACGACAGGGGTCAGATACGCAGTATTTT
J gene: TRBJ1-5; clone size: many; V gene: TRBV12-3/TRBV12-4; D gene: -; CDR3 protein: CASSLLDSGGWPQHF; CDR3 DNA: TGTGCCAGCAGTTTACTCGACTCCGGGGGGTGGCCCCAGCATTTT
J gene: TRBJ2-3; clone size: few; V gene: TRBV19; D gene: TRBD2; CDR3 protein: CATLNPGLAGAPYF; CDR3 DNA: TGTGCCACCCTCAACCCGGGACTAGCGGGAGCACCGTATTTT
J gene: TRBJ2-1; clone size: many; V gene: TRBV29-1; D gene: -; CDR3 protein: CSARTDRNEQFF; CDR3 DNA: TGCAGCGCACGGACCGATAGAAATGAGCAGTTCTTC
J gene: TRBJ2-6; clone size: few; V gene: TRBV11-1; D gene: TRBD1; CDR3 protein: CASSNRATGGEPSGANVLTF; CDR3 DNA: TGTGCCAGCAGCAATCGCGCGACAGGGGGTGAACCCTCTGGGGCCAACGTCCTGACTTTC
J gene: TRBJ1-1; clone size: many; V gene: TRBV5-8; D gene: -; CDR3 protein: CASSLLREAFF; CDR3 DNA: TGTGCCAGCAGCTTGCTCCGAGAAGCTTTCTTT
J gene: TRBJ2-1; clone size: many; V gene: TRBV4-2; D gene: -; CDR3 protein: CASMLDTDYNEQFF; CDR3 DNA: TGTGCCAGCATGTTAGACACCGACTACAATGAGCAGTTCTTC
J gene: TRBJ2-1; clone size: -; V gene: TRBV5-6; D gene: -; CDR3 protein: CASSLRLTGSYEQFF; CDR3 DNA: TGTGCCAGCAGCTTGAGGCTCACAGGGTCGTATGAGCAGTTCTTC